The T cell receptor (beta chain) described here comes from a study of regulatory T cells in long-lasting Graves disease. General observations from the study: Persistent Graves' patients showed less TCR diversity than newly diagnosed ones. Persistent patients had a count of shared public clonotypes (approximately 3,000) that exceeded that of new patients (966). The analysis examined peripheral blood only and excluded thyroid tissue.

A word on this clonotype: Its matching antigen is unknown.

Time point of the sample: persistent/refractory GD, antithyroid drugs over 5 years with positive TRAb. PBMC RNA served as the TCR library source. HTBI primers from iRepertoire and Arm-PCR of CDR3 regions yielded the TCR beta libraries. TCRdb recomputed calls from the multiplex PCR reads with MiXCR, one row per CDR3 protein. Among 700,000 or so distinct CDR3 sequences listed, about 32% were seen once. Per germline, CDR1 MNHNS and CDR2 SASEGT. The CDR3 length is 16 residues. V lost 6 bases and J lost 6, with 18 bases in between. This receptor was taken from a female donor with Graves disease. The chain recombines TRBV6-1 with TRBJ1-6, with a possible D match to TRBD1 (5 bases). The sample here was peripheral blood mononuclear cells (PBMCs), taken when the disease was refractory, from a patient treated with antithyroid drugs. The CDR3 here is CASRRPTVGGNSPLHF. CDR3 DNA sequence: TGTGCCAGCAGAAGACCCACCGTGGGGGGTAATTCACCCCTCCACTTT.